One and the same sample provided the 22 T cell receptor beta chains below, sequenced in a study of regulatory T cells in long-lasting Graves disease. Investigators prepared the TCR beta libraries by applying iRepertoire HTBI primers and Arm-PCR of CDR3 regions. TCRdb analysed the multiplex PCR reads with MiXCR anew, one entry per CDR3 protein. The sample comprises about 470,000 distinct CDR3 sequences, less than 25% of which are singletons, and roughly 8% rests with the top ten. Time point here: persistent/refractory GD, antithyroid drugs over 5 years with positive TRAb. The TCR library used RNA extracted from PBMCs. Specimen: peripheral blood mononuclear cells (PBMCs), collected when the disease was refractory, from a patient treated with antithyroid drugs. The receptors derive from a female donor with Graves disease.

The table lists this clonotype with many counts. One end of the junction fails to match germline, which may point to a read error. J is TRBJ2-7 and V is TRBV5-1; D unresolved. The CDR3 runs 13 residues. Germline-derived CDR1 and CDR2 are SGHRS and YFSETQ. This CDR3 reads CASSLDGVYEQYF. The CDR3 DNA sequence: TGTGCCAGCAGCTTGGACGGTGTCTACGAGCAGTACTTC.

This clonotype has a count of ten or more. The CDR3 region has the DNA TGCAGCGCCTATACCGGGGAGCTGTTTTTT. This sequence encodes CSAYTGELFF. This rearrangement joins TRBV29-1 to TRBJ2-2; D not certain. CDR3 length: 10 amino acids. From germline, CDR1 is SQVTM and CDR2 ANQGSEA. Trimming took off 7 bases at V and 5 bases at J, with 5 bases between the two ends.

Worth noting for this clonotype: A far larger clone lies a single base away; this is likely a read error. The rearrangement links TRBV11-3 to TRBJ2-7; D remains unclear. The germline V gene has CDR1 SGHNT and CDR2 YENEEA. This CDR3 spans 13 amino acids. V was cut by 1 base and J by 5 bases, with 9 bases left in between. This chain's CDR3 is CASSLGSANEQYF. In DNA, the CDR3 is TGTGCCAGCAGCTTAGGATCCGCCAACGAGCAGTACTTC. The entire variable domain, with the rest obtained from reference TRBV11-3 and TRBJ2-7, is as follows: EAGVVQSPRYKIIEKKQPVAFWCNPISGHNTLYWYLQNLGQGPELLIRYENEEAVDDSQLPKDRFSAERLKGVDSTLKIQPAELGDSAVYLCASSLGSANEQYFGPGTRLTVT.

The DNA for the CDR3 is TGTGCCAGCAGATCGCTACTAGCGGGTGGAGGAGACAATGAGCAGTTCTTC. This sequence encodes CASRSLLAGGGDNEQFF. The chain combines TRBV28 with TRBJ2-1; 9 bases are shared with TRBD2. The J segment lost 5 bases and the V segment lost 6 bases, leaving 14 bases of the junction unmatched. The CDR3 covers 17 residues. Germline CDR1 reads MDHEN; CDR2 reads SYDVKM. Complete variable domain (other parts from reference TRBV28 and TRBJ2-1): DVKVTQSSRYLVKRTGEKVFLECVQDMDHENMFWYRQDPGLGLRLIYFSYDVKMKEKGDIPEGYSVSREKKERFSLILESASTNQTSMYLCASRSLLAGGGDNEQFFGPGTRLTVL.

This clonotype was detected many times. This chain links TRBV6-1 with TRBJ1-2, with TRBD1 matching over 12 bases. This CDR3 is built from 17 residues. V lost 6 bases, J lost 4 bases, and 12 bases stayed unmatched. The germline V gene has CDR1 MNHNS and CDR2 SASEGT. Here the CDR3 DNA reads TGTGCCAGCAGCCGAAGAACCGGGACAGGGGGCTCCTATGGCTACACCTTC. It translates to CASSRRTGTGGSYGYTF.

With regard to this clonotype: A read error may be the cause here, since a much bigger clone is one base away. This chain uses TRBV7-9 with TRBJ2-3; 10 nucleotides line up with TRBD2. Germline V gives CDR1 SEHNR, CDR2 FQNEAQ (reference sequence). V lost 3 bases, J lost 1 base, and 1 base stayed unmatched. This CDR3 is built from 15 residues. CDR3 in amino acids: CASSFGTSGTDTQYF. DNA of the CDR3: TGTGCCAGCAGCTTCGGGACTAGCGGCACAGATACGCAGTATTTT.

A word on this clonotype: Possible read error: a much larger clone is one base away. The chain has TRBV4-1 and TRBJ1-2, with no clear D. The CDR3 spans 14 residues. V was shortened by 1 base and J by 6 bases, with 12 bases between the two germline ends. Germline CDR1 MGHRA, CDR2 YSYEKL. The CDR3 reads CASSQGHARNGYTF. Here the CDR3 DNA reads TGCGCCAGCAGCCAAGGACACGCCAGGAATGGCTACACCTTC.

Note on this clonotype: Possible read error: a much larger clone is one base away. This chain connects TRBV6-2 or TRBV6-3 to TRBJ2-2; D remains ambiguous. Per germline, CDR1 MNHEY and CDR2 SVGEGT. V shed 6 bases and J shed 0 bases, with 14 bases lying between them. The CDR3 runs 16 residues. CDR3 residues: CASRREEYANTGELFF. The CDR3, as DNA: TGTGCCAGCAGACGAGAGGAATACGCGAACACCGGGGAGCTGTTTTTT.

This clonotype was seen a few times. This chain uses TRBV27 with TRBJ2-7; TRBD2 agrees at 10 bases. CDR3 size: 15 residues. CDR1 is MNHEY, CDR2 SMNVEV, per germline (reference sequence). Germline trimming cut 7 bases from V and 2 bases from J; bases unmatched to any gene: 8. This CDR3 reads CASKTRLAGAYEQYF. The CDR3 bases are TGTGCCAGCAAAACTCGGCTAGCGGGAGCCTACGAGCAGTACTTC.

Concerning this clonotype: This may be a read error: a much more frequent sequence differs by one nucleotide. V usage is TRBV19 and J usage is TRBJ1-1; the match to TRBD1 covers 10 bases. V was pared by 5 bases and J by 7 bases, with 10 bases of the junction left unmatched. This CDR3 spans 15 amino acids. Germline CDR1 LNHDA, CDR2 SQIVND (reference sequence). As DNA, the CDR3 is TGTGCCAGTAGTCCCTGGACAGGGGGTGACATTGAAGCTTTCTTT. This translates into CASSPWTGGDIEAFF.

The table lists this clonotype with a few counts. The V gene is TRBV15, the J gene TRBJ1-2; the D gene is possibly TRBD1 (6 bases). Between the trimmed V and J ends, which lost 0 bases and 8 bases, there was a span of 13 bases. This CDR3 has 14 residues. The germline V gene encodes CDR1 LNHNV and CDR2 YYDKDF (reference sequence). CDR3 protein: CATSRDRGAGGYTF. CDR3 coding DNA: TGTGCCACCAGCAGAGACAGGGGAGCGGGCGGCTACACCTTC.

This clonotype was found many times. This chain joins TRBV28 and TRBJ2-2; TRBD2 is a possible D gene (6 bases). Deletions cut 8 bases from V and 0 bases from J, with 10 bases between. Germline V CDR1 and CDR2: MDHEN, SYDVKM. This CDR3 is built from 14 residues. The CDR3 coding sequence is TGTGCCAGCTGCGGGACGGCGAACACCGGGGAGCTGTTTTTT. Its translation is CASCGTANTGELFF.

Concerning this clonotype: The junction and the germline gene differ at one end; a read error may be behind it. The chain joins TRBV28 to TRBJ1-5; D is perhaps TRBD1 (5 bases). From germline, CDR1 is MDHEN and CDR2 SYDVKM. CDR3 length: 15 residues. The CDR3 DNA reads TGTGCCAGCAACCGGCTGGGGGGGAGCAATCGGCCCCAGCATTTT. This gives the protein CASNRLGGSNRPQHF.

This clonotype occurred many times. The genes are TRBV28 and TRBJ2-7, with a possible D match to TRBD2 (5 bases). This CDR3 has 13 amino acids. V lost 6 bases and J 6 bases, leaving 15 bases between the germline ends. Germline V gene sequence: CDR1 MDHEN, CDR2 SYDVKM. This chain's CDR3 is CASSFDSGIEQYF. The CDR3 DNA reads TGTGCCAGCAGCTTCGACTCCGGGATCGAGCAGTACTTC. The variable domain in full, completed from reference TRBV28 and TRBJ2-7, reads DVKVTQSSRYLVKRTGEKVFLECVQDMDHENMFWYRQDPGLGLRLIYFSYDVKMKEKGDIPEGYSVSREKKERFSLILESASTNQTSMYLCASSFDSGIEQYFGPGTRLTVT.

Ten or more counts support this clonotype. The chain carries TRBV24-1 and TRBJ1-1; D remains ambiguous. Per the germline V gene, CDR1 is KGHDR and CDR2 is SFDVKD. The CDR3 loop spans 15 amino acids. Trimming pared 2 bases from V and 4 bases from J, leaving 13 bases between. The CDR3 nucleotides read TGTGCCACCAGTGATTCGGCCCTAGGTGGCACTGAAGCTTTCTTT. This encodes CATSDSALGGTEAFF.

There are a few counts of this clonotype. The gene calls are TRBV13 and TRBJ1-2; TRBD1 agrees at 7 bases. This CDR3 contains 15 residues. V lost 5 bases, J lost 1 base, and 7 bases stayed unmatched. Germline-derived CDR1 and CDR2 are PRHDT and FYEKMQ (reference sequence). In nucleotides, the CDR3 is TGTGCCAGCAGCCCGTCCCGGGACAGTAACTATGGCTACACCTTC. Translation gives CASSPSRDSNYGYTF.

The V and J genes are TRBV6-9 and TRBJ1-5; D gene ambiguous. The CDR3 sequence is 16 residues long. Trimming pared 3 bases from V and 5 bases from J, leaving 17 bases between. CDR1 is MNHGY and CDR2 is SVAAGI in the germline V gene. The CDR3 region is CASSYVPSGWDQPQHF. CDR3 in DNA: TGTGCCAGCAGTTACGTCCCCTCGGGGTGGGATCAGCCCCAGCATTTT.

About this clonotype itself: Since a much larger clone is just one base distant, this may be a read error. The DNA for the CDR3 is TGCGCCAGCAGTCCTCAGGGTGAGAGCTACACCTTC. It translates to CASSPQGESYTF. V gene TRBV5-1 combines with J gene TRBJ1-2; tentatively, D is TRBD1 (5 bases). The germline CDR1 and CDR2 sequences are SGHRS and YFSETQ. The CDR3 extends over 12 amino acids. Trimming took off 5 bases at V and 9 bases at J, with 14 bases between the two ends.

Here the CDR3 DNA reads TGTGCCAGCAGTCCTAACATAAACACCGGGGAGCTGTTTTTT. This encodes CASSPNINTGELFF. The chain uses TRBV27 and TRBJ2-2; D is ambiguous. This CDR3 has 14 amino acids. CDR1 MNHEY and CDR2 SMNVEV come from the germline V gene (reference sequence). Trimming left V 5 bases short and J 2 bases short, with 9 bases between.

The J gene is TRBJ2-1, the V gene TRBV7-3, with D perhaps matching TRBD2 (6 bases). The germline gives CDR1 SGHTA, CDR2 FQGTGA. Trimming took off 5 bases at V and 6 bases at J, with 17 bases between the two ends. This CDR3 has 15 residues. The DNA of the CDR3 is TGTGCCAGCAGCACATCCGGAGGGCCGCTCAATGAGCAGTTCTTC. Protein: CASSTSGGPLNEQFF.

This clonotype was seen repeatedly, ten times or more. The J gene is TRBJ1-1, the V gene TRBV6-5; 7 nucleotides match TRBD1. V shed 3 bases and J 1 base; nucleotides not matched to a gene: 5. Germline CDR1 is MNHEY and CDR2 is SVGAGI. This CDR3 has 15 amino acids. CDR3 bases: TGTGCCAGCAGTTATGGGACAGTGACGAACACTGAAGCTTTCTTT. Its translation is CASSYGTVTNTEAFF.

There are many counts of this clonotype. The chain recombines TRBV18 with TRBJ1-2; D gene uncertain. Germline CDR1 KGHSH, CDR2 LQKENI. The CDR3 contains 14 residues. Trimming stripped 2 bases from V and 0 bases from J, with 7 bases between. CDR3 amino acids: CASSPGATNYGYTF. The DNA of the CDR3 is TGTGCCAGCTCACCAGGAGCTACTAACTATGGCTACACCTTC. The full variable domain, completed using reference TRBV18 and TRBJ1-2, is NAGVMQNPRHLVRRRGQEARLRCSPMKGHSHVYWYRQLPEEGLKFMVYLQKENIIDESGMPKERFSAEFPKEGPSILRIQQVVRGDSAAYFCASSPGATNYGYTFGSGTRLTVV.